The rows below give T cell receptor beta chains drawn from one sample of a study of cytomegalovirus exposure and HLA in healthy donors. Generated by immunoSEQ multiplex PCR, the TCRdb table keeps only in-frame clones and is missing some. Among 110,000 or so clones listed, under 85% were seen once. The source material was PBMCs. Every receptor here comes from a woman aged 18-29 years in good health and CMV-seronegative. CDR3s include the opening cysteine and the closing phenylalanine or tryptophan. The order of the fields is V gene, CDR3 protein.

V: TRBV7-3; CDR3: CASSYGGPGVDTQYF
V: TRBV10-3; CDR3: CAINQGLPYEQYF
V: TRBV6-5; CDR3: CASSPHTQNTGELFF
V: TRBV27; CDR3: CASSLRTSGGVRPYEQYF
V: TRBV12-5; CDR3: CASGPPTGLGGYGYTF
V: TRBV30; CDR3: CAWTGGAPEQFF
V: TRBV5-1; CDR3: CASRLSRAPDTQYF
V: TRBV6-6; CDR3: CASRPLAVSTDTQYF
V: TRBV27; CDR3: CASSFLAGDPNTGELFF
V: TRBV19; CDR3: CASSISGRHGYTF
V: TRBV19; CDR3: CASRPTGLSETQYF
V: TRBV6-5; CDR3: CASTRGGRGGYTF
V: TRBV7-3; CDR3: CASSLRGGYNEQFF
V: TRBV2; CDR3: CASADGDKFYLKNTGELFF
V: TRBV30; CDR3: CAFNPGLAGGEQFF
V: TRBV2; CDR3: CASRATVGGGNQPQHF
V: TRBV5-6; CDR3: CASSLESGAYEQYF
V: TRBV6-1; CDR3: CASSEAPGTGPRETQYF
V: TRBV5-6; CDR3: CASSPDPQGVTDTQYF
V: TRBV29-1; CDR3: CSVVPTGVWNTEAFF
V: TRBV2; CDR3: CASSAPRDRPSDNEKLFF
V: TRBV5-1; CDR3: CASRGSGGTGELFF
V: TRBV5-4; CDR3: CASSLLGTGGSYEQYF
V: TRBV29-1; CDR3: CSVERPGRNEQFF
V: TRBV7-9; CDR3: CASSLFGTGIQETQYF
V: TRBV9; CDR3: CASGEAATNSPLHF
V: TRBV9; CDR3: CASSQGTGGGDTQYF
V: TRBV27; CDR3: CASSSPGTSAEGHSETQYF
V: TRBV7-9; CDR3: CASSSQGPQDGNTIYF
V: TRBV19; CDR3: CASSLGGPPSTDTQYF
V: TRBV30; CDR3: CAWSRTQGRGYTF
V: TRBV30; CDR3: CAWSRTQGPLHF
V: TRBV9; CDR3: CASSRQGEDTEAFF
V: TRBV6-5; CDR3: CASSYFPGSYEQYF
V: TRBV6-1; CDR3: CASSDLGGGNQPQHF
V: TRBV6-5; CDR3: CASSPPTGGYTF
V: TRBV27; CDR3: CASSGTGGLYQETQYF
V: TRBV5-1; CDR3: CASSLRQGAYNEQFF
V: TRBV6-1; CDR3: CASSEVLGGDSTDTQYF
V: TRBV30; CDR3: CAWSVGPGGGGEKLFF
V: TRBV6-4; CDR3: CASRDRDRPVTEAFF
V: TRBV18; CDR3: CASSPGQGIKNEQFF
V: TRBV9; CDR3: CASSVAYSSYGYTF
V: TRBV6-5; CDR3: CASSYKEGLNEKLFF
V: TRBV5-1; CDR3: CASRDLKHPEAFF
V: TRBV5-1; CDR3: CASSSRTTLTQETQYF
V: TRBV2; CDR3: CASRRTGNQPQHF
V: TRBV2; CDR3: CASSEAGTGNQPQHF
V: TRBV5-1; CDR3: CASSFGVGNEKLFF
V: TRBV4-1; CDR3: CASSQDRRSEQYF
V: TRBV10-3; CDR3: CAISESRTGVENYGYTF
V: TRBV4-2; CDR3: CASSQGSSYNEQFF
V: TRBV19; CDR3: CASSPFKGIMNTEAFF
V: TRBV28; CDR3: CASSFTYRGPKTQYF
V: TRBV7-6; CDR3: CASSSYQGKTFF
V: TRBV19; CDR3: CASSIALADSYEQYF
V: TRBV9; CDR3: CASSVNRLISGNTIYF
V: TRBV9; CDR3: CASSVVGPTDTQYF